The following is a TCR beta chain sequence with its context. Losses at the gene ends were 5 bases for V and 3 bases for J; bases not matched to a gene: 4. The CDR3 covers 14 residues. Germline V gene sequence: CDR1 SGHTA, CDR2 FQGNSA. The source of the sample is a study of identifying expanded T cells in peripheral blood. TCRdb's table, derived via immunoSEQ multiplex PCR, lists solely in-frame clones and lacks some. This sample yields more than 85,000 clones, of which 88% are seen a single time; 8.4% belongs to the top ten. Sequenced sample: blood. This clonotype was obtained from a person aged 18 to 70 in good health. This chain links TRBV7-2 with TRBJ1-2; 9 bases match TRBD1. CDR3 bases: TGTGCCAGCAGCCCGAGACAGGGGGACTATGGCTACACCTTC. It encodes CASSPRQGDYGYTF. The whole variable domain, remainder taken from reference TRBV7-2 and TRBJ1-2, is GAGVSQSPSNKVTEKGKDVELRCDPISGHTALYWYRQSLGQGLEFLIYFQGNSAPDKSGLPSDRFSAERTGGSVSTLTIQRTQQEDSAVYLCASSPRQGDYGYTFGSGTRLTVV.